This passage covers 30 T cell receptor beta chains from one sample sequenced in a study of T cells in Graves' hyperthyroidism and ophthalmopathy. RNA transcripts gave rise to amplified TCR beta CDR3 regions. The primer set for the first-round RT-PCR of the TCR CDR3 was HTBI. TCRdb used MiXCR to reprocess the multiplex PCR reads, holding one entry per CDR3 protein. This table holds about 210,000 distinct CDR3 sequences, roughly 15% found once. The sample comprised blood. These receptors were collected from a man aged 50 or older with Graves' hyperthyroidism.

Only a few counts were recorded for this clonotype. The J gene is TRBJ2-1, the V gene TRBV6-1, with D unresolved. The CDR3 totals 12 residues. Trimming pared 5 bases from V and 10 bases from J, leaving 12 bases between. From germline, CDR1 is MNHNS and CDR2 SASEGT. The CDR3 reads CASSNPLEEQFF. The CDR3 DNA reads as TGTGCCAGCAGTAACCCCCTGGAGGAGCAGTTCTTC.

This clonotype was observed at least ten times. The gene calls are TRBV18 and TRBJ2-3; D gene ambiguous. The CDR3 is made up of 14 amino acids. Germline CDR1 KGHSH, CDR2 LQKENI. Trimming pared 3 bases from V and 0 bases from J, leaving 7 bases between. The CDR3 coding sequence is TGTGCCAGCTCACCCGCGAGAAGCACAGATACGCAGTATTTT. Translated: CASSPARSTDTQYF.

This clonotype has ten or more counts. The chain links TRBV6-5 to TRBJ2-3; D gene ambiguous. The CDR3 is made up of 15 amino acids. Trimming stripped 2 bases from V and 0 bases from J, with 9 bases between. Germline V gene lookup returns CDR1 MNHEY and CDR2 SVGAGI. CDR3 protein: CASSYLMTSTDTQYF. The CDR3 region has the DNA TGTGCCAGCAGTTACCTGATGACTAGCACAGATACGCAGTATTTT.

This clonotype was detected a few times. CDR3 loop: CASSLAGVGTDTQYF. The CDR3 coding sequence is TGTGCCAGCAGTCTCGCGGGAGTTGGCACAGATACGCAGTATTTT. The chain is built from TRBV27 and TRBJ2-3, with TRBD2 identical over 7 bases. The germline CDR1 and CDR2 sequences are MNHEY and SMNVEV (reference sequence). The CDR3 covers 15 residues. The V gene end was trimmed by 5 bases and the J gene end by 1 base; junction bases not matched to a gene: 6.

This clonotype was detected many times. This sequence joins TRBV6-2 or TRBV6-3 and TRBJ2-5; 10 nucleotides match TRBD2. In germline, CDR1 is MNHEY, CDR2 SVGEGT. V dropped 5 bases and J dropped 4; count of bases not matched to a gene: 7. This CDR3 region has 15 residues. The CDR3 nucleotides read TGTGCCAGCAGTCAACTAGCGGGATCGGTAGAGACCCAGTACTTC. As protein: CASSQLAGSVETQYF.

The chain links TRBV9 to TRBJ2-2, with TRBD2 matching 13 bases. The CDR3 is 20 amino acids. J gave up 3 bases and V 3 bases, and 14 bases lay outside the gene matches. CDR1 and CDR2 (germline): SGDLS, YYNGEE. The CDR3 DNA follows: TGTGCCAGCAGCGCAAACTCCCGACTAGCGGGAGGCGGGTACACCGGGGAGCTGTTTTTT. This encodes CASSANSRLAGGGYTGELFF.

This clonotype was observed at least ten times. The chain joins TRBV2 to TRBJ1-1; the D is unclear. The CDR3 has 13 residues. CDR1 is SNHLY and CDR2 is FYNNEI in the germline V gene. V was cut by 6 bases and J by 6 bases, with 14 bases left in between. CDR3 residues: CASRADAVSEAFF. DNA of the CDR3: TGTGCCAGCAGGGCCGATGCAGTATCTGAAGCTTTCTTT.

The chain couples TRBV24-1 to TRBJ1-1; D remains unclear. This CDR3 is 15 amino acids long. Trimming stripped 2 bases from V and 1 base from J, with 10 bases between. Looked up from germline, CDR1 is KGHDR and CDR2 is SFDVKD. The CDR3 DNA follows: TGTGCCACCAGTGATTCTGGCCAGAGGAACACTGAAGCTTTCTTT. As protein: CATSDSGQRNTEAFF.

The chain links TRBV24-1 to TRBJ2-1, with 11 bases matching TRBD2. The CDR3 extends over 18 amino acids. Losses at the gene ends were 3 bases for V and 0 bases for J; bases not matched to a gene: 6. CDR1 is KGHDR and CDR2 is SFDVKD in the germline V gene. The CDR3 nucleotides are TGTGCCACCAGTGATCCCCTAGCGGGAGGCTTCTCCTACAATGAGCAGTTCTTC. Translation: CATSDPLAGGFSYNEQFF.

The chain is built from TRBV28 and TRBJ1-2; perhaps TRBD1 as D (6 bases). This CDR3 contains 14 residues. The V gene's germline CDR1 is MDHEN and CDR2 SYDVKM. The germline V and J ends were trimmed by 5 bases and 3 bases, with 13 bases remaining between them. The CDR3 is CASSRSRTDYGYTF. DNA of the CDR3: TGTGCCAGCAGTAGGAGCCGGACAGACTATGGCTACACCTTC.

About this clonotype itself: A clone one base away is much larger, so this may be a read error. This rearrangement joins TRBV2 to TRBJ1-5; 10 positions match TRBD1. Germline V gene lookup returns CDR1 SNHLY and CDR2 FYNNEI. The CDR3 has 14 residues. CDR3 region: CVSRGTGGNQPQHF. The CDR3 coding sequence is TGTGTCAGCAGGGGGACAGGGGGCAATCAGCCCCAGCATTTT.

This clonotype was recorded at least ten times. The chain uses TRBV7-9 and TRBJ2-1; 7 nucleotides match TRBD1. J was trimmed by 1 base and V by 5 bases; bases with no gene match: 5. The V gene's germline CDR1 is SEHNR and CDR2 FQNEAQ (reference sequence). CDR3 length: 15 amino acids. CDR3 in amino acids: CASSPRDRSYNEQFF. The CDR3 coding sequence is TGTGCCAGCAGCCCACGGGACAGATCCTACAATGAGCAGTTCTTC.

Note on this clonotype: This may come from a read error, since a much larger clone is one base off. The CDR3, as DNA: TGTGCCAGCAGTGGCGGACTCACCGGGGAGCTGTTTTTT. Its translation is CASSGGLTGELFF. The chain employs TRBV2 and TRBJ2-2, with a weak D call TRBD2 (5 bases). The V and J ends lost 4 bases and 4 bases respectively, with 7 bases between them. The CDR3 has 13 amino acids. From germline, CDR1 is SNHLY and CDR2 FYNNEI.

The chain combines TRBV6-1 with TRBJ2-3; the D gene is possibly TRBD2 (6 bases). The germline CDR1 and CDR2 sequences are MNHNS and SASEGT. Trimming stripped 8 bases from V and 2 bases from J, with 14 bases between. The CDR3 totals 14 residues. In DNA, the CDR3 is TGTGCCAGCTCCCTTAGGAGGGTCACAGATACGCAGTATTTT. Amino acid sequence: CASSLRRVTDTQYF.

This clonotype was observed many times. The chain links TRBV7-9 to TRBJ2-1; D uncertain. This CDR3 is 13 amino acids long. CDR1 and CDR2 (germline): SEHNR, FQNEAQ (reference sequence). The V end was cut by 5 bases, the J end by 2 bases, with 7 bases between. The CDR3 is CASSPNTYNEQFF. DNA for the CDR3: TGTGCCAGCAGCCCCAACACCTACAATGAGCAGTTCTTC.

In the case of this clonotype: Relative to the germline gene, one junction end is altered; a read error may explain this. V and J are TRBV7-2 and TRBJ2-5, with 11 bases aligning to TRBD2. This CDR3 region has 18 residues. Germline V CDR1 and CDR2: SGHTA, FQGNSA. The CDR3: CASYRGAGSPSTSGSLDF. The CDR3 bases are TGTGCCAGCTACAGGGGCGCCGGGAGCCCCTCTACTAGCGGGAGTTTGGACTTC.

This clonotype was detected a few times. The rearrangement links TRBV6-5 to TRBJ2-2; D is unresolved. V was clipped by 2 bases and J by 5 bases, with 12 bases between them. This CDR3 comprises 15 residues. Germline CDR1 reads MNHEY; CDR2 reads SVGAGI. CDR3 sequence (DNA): TGTGCCAGCAGTTACCAGTTTCAAGTGACCGGGGAGCTGTTTTTT. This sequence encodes CASSYQFQVTGELFF.

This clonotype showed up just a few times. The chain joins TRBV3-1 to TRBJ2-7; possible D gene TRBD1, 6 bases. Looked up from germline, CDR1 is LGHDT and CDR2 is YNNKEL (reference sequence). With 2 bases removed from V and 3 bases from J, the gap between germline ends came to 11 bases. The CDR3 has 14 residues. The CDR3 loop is CASSQQGIVYEQYF. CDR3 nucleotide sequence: TGTGCCAGCAGCCAACAGGGGATTGTCTACGAGCAGTACTTC.

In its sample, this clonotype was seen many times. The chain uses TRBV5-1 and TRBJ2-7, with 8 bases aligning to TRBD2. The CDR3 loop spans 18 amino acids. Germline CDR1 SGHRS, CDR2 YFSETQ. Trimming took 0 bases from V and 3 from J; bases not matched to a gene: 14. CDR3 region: CASSLEADSGGWFYEQYF. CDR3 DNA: TGCGCCAGCAGCTTGGAGGCGGACAGCGGGGGTTGGTTCTACGAGCAGTACTTC.

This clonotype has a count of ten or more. The CDR3 spells CSAPTSGRVSAYEQYF. CDR3 sequence (DNA): TGCAGTGCTCCGACTAGCGGGAGGGTATCGGCCTACGAGCAGTACTTC. The chain links TRBV20-1 to TRBJ2-7; 14 positions agree with TRBD2. The CDR3 sequence is 16 residues long. Germline loops: CDR1 DFQATT, CDR2 SNEGSKA (reference sequence). After removal of 5 bases from V and 2 bases from J, the junction contained 8 bases not matched to a gene.

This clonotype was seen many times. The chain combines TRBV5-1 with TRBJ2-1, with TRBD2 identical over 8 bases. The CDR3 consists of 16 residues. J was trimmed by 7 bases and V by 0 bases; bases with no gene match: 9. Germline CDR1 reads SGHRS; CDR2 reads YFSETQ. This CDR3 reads CASSLEPAGGENEQFF. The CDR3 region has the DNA TGCGCCAGCAGCTTGGAACCCGCGGGAGGCGAGAATGAGCAGTTCTTC.

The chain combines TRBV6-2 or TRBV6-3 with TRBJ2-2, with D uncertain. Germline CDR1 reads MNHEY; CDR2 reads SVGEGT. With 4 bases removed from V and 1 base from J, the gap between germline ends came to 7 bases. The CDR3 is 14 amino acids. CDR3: CASSSSQNTGELFF. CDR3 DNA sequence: TGTGCCAGCAGTTCTTCTCAGAACACCGGGGAGCTGTTTTTT.

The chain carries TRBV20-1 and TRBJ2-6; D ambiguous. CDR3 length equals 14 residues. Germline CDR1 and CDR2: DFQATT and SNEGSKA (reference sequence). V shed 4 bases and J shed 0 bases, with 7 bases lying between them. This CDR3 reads CSAKDGSGANVLTF. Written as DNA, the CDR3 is TGCAGTGCTAAGGACGGCTCTGGGGCCAACGTCCTGACTTTC.

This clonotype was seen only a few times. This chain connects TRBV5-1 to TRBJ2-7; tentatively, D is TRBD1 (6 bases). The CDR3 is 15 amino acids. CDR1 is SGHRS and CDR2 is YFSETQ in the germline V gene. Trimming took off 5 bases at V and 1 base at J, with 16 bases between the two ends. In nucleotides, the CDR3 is TGCGCCAGCAGTCCTGACAGGCAATTTTCCTACGAGCAGTACTTC. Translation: CASSPDRQFSYEQYF. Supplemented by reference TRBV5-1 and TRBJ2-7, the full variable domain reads KAGVTQTPRYLIKTRGQQVTLSCSPISGHRSVSWYQQTPGQGLQFLFEYFSETQRNKGNFPGRFSGRQFSNSRSEMNVSTLELGDSALYLCASSPDRQFSYEQYFGPGTRLTVT.

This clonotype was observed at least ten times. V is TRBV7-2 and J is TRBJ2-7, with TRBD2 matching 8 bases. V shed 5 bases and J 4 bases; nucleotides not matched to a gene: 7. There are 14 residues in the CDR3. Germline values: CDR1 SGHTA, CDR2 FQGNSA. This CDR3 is CASSGSGSWYEQYF. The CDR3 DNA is TGTGCCAGCAGCGGAAGCGGGAGTTGGTACGAGCAGTACTTC.

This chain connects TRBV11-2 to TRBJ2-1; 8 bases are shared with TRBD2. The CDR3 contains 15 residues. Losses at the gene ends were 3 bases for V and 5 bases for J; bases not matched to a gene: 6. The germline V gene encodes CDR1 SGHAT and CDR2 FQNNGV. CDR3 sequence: CASSLPGLGDNEQFF. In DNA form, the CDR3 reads TGTGCCAGCAGCTTGCCGGGACTAGGGGACAATGAGCAGTTCTTC.

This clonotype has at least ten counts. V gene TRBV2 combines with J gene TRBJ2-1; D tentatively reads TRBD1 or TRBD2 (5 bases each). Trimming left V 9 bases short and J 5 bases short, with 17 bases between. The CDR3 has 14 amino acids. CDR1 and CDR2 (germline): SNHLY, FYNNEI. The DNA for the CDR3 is TGTGCCAGTCTCGGGACCTACCCGCACAATGAGCAGTTCTTC. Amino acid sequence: CASLGTYPHNEQFF.

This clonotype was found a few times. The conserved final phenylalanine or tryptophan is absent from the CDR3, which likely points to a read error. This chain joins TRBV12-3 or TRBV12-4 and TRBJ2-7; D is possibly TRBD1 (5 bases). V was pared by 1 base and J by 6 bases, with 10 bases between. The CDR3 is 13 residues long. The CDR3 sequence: CASSLGSGREQYL. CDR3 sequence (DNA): TGTGCCAGCAGTTTAGGGTCAGGGCGCGAGCAGTACCTC.

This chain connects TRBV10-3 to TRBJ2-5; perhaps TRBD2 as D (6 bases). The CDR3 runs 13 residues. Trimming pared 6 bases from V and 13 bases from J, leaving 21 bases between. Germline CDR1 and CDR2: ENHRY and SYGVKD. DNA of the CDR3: TGTGCCATCAGCGGACTAAGGGACTCCCAGTGGTACTTC. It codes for CAISGLRDSQWYF.

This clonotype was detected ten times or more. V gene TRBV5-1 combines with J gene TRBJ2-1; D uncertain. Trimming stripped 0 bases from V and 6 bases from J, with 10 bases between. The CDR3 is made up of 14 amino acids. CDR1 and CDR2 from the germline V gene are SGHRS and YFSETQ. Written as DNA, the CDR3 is TGCGCCAGCAGCTTGGGATCAACGCTCAATGAGCAGTTCTTC. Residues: CASSLGSTLNEQFF. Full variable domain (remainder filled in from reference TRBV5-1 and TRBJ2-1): KAGVTQTPRYLIKTRGQQVTLSCSPISGHRSVSWYQQTPGQGLQFLFEYFSETQRNKGNFPGRFSGRQFSNSRSEMNVSTLELGDSALYLCASSLGSTLNEQFFGPGTRLTVL.